The 13 T cell receptor beta chains reported below all come from one sample, sequenced in a study of T cells in localized non-small cell lung cancer. The table came from immunoSEQ multiplex PCR; TCRdb's copy has only in-frame clones and leaves some out. The sample has approximately 29,000 clones; roughly four fifths are singletons. Here the sequenced sample was peripheral blood mononuclear cells, taken before any cancer treatment. The source is a man between 40 and 70 years old with stage III lung adenocarcinoma.

This clone has a single count. The chain uses TRBV27 and TRBJ2-1; D gene uncertain. This CDR3 has 13 residues. Between the trimmed V and J ends, which lost 11 bases and 2 bases, there was a span of 13 bases. Per germline, CDR1 MNHEY and CDR2 SMNVEV (reference sequence). DNA for the CDR3: TGTGCCGCCGGGCCACAGCCCTACAATGAGCAGTTCTTC. Amino acid sequence: CAAGPQPYNEQFF.

CDR3 DNA: TGTGCCAGCTCAGAGACAGCCTATGGCTACACCTTC. It encodes CASSETAYGYTF. J is TRBJ1-2 and V is TRBV18; maybe TRBD1 (5 bases). The germline CDR1 and CDR2 sequences are KGHSH and LQKENI. V lost 5 bases and J lost 4, with 8 bases in between. The CDR3 contains 12 residues.

The V and J genes are TRBV4-1 and TRBJ2-7; 9 bases line up with TRBD2. CDR3 length equals 14 residues. V shed 3 bases, J shed 9 bases, and the junction held 9 bases outside the gene matches. CDR1 and CDR2 (germline): MGHRA, YSYEKL. This chain's CDR3 is CASSQGLAGVRQYF. For the CDR3, the DNA is TGCGCCAGCAGCCAGGGACTAGCAGGAGTTAGGCAGTACTTC.

The CDR3 DNA follows: TGTGCCAGCAGCGAGAGGGGTCAGGGTTACAATGAGCAGTTCTTC. This encodes CASSERGQGYNEQFF. The rearrangement links TRBV11-3 to TRBJ2-1; D assignment may be TRBD1 or TRBD2 (5 bases each). This CDR3 contains 15 residues. The V and J ends lost 5 bases and 4 bases respectively, with 15 bases between them. CDR1 SGHNT and CDR2 YENEEA come from the germline V gene.

This chain links TRBV5-1 with TRBJ1-1; the D is unclear. The CDR3 has 15 amino acids. The ends were cut back, 1 base at V and 4 bases at J, with 14 bases in the middle. The germline V gene has CDR1 SGHRS and CDR2 YFSETQ. Here the CDR3 DNA reads TGCGCCAGCAGCTTGCAGGCCACCGACGGCACTGAAGCTTTCTTT. Translating it yields CASSLQATDGTEAFF.

The J gene is TRBJ1-2, the V gene TRBV11-1; no reliable D call. This CDR3 spans 15 amino acids. CDR1 and CDR2 from the germline V gene are SGHAT and FQDESV (reference sequence). The V end lost 5 bases, the J end lost 5 bases, and 18 bases lay between the germline ends. The CDR3 region has the DNA TGTGCCAGCAGCGCCCTAGGACCCGAGGTGTATGGCTACACCTTC. Its protein product is CASSALGPEVYGYTF.

A single count supports this clone. The CDR3 DNA is TGTGCCAGCAGCTCTTGGACAGGGGGATCAGATACGCAGTATTTT. Translating gives CASSSWTGGSDTQYF. The rearrangement uses TRBV7-9 and TRBJ2-3, with 10 bases fitting TRBD1. With 4 bases clipped from V and 4 bases from J, the junction kept 5 bases outside the gene matches. CDR3 length equals 15 residues. Germline CDR1 reads SEHNR; CDR2 reads FQNEAQ (reference sequence).

The CDR3 loop reads CATGQGNTEAFF. Here the CDR3 DNA reads TGTGCCACCGGACAGGGGAACACTGAAGCTTTCTTT. V is TRBV2 and J is TRBJ1-1; 8 nucleotides agree with TRBD1. Losses at the gene ends were 10 bases for V and 1 base for J; bases not matched to a gene: 2. From germline, CDR1 is SNHLY and CDR2 FYNNEI. CDR3 length equals 12 residues.

V gene TRBV5-1 combines with J gene TRBJ2-1; TRBD2 matches 8 bases. Losses at the gene ends were 0 bases for V and 3 bases for J; bases not matched to a gene: 2. This CDR3 spans 15 amino acids. Germline V gene sequence: CDR1 SGHRS, CDR2 YFSETQ. CDR3: CASSLAGGVYNEQFF. CDR3 sequence (DNA): TGCGCCAGCAGCTTGGCGGGAGGGGTCTACAATGAGCAGTTCTTC.

The V gene is TRBV6-1, the J gene TRBJ2-1, with 11 bases that match TRBD2. Germline CDR1 reads MNHNS; CDR2 reads SASEGT. J gave up 5 bases and V 4 bases, and 16 bases lay outside the gene matches. The CDR3 is made up of 19 amino acids. Here the CDR3 DNA reads TGTGCCAGCAGTGCAGCTGGGGCGAGACTAGCGGGGAGGGACAATGAGCAGTTCTTC. Its translation: CASSAAGARLAGRDNEQFF.

The gene calls are TRBV7-2 and TRBJ1-4; D gene unclear. V dropped 1 base and J dropped 0 bases, with 3 bases sitting between them. The germline V gene has CDR1 SGHTA and CDR2 FQGNSA. The CDR3 is 14 residues long. The CDR3 region has the DNA TGTGCCAGCAGCTTAGATTCAACTAATGAAAAACTGTTTTTT. It translates to CASSLDSTNEKLFF.

This chain connects TRBV7-2 to TRBJ1-2, with 9 bases that match TRBD1. The CDR3 spans 16 residues. Losses at the gene ends were 2 bases for V and 5 bases for J; bases not matched to a gene: 9. Germline values: CDR1 SGHTA, CDR2 FQGNSA. CDR3 residues: CASSLPRGQGGYGYTF. The CDR3 DNA sequence: TGTGCCAGCAGCTTACCCCGGGGACAGGGAGGGTATGGCTACACCTTC.

V gene TRBV4-1 combines with J gene TRBJ2-3; no definite D call. Germline assignment: CDR1 MGHRA and CDR2 YSYEKL. Between the trimmed V and J ends, which lost 1 base and 2 bases, there was a span of 16 bases. The CDR3 has 17 amino acids. The DNA for the CDR3 is TGCGCCAGCAGCCAAGGGCGCGGCGGCGAAAACACAGATACGCAGTATTTT. Translated, it gives CASSQGRGGENTDTQYF.